A selection of T cell receptor beta chains follows, all from one sample in a study of cytomegalovirus exposure and HLA in healthy donors. This table comes from immunoSEQ multiplex PCR, and its TCRdb copy is limited to in-frame clones, with some not included. Among fewer than 250,000 clones listed, around 87% were seen once. The sequenced sample was PBMCs. The receptors were gathered from a young man in good health and CMV-seronegative. Each CDR3 is given with its conserved first and last residue. D genes are given only for firm matches. Expanded clones get a size class; other rows say once, few or many, or leave the size out.

TRBV20-1	TRBJ2-5	-	-	CSAGGKETQYF	TGCAGTGCTGGGGGGAAAGAGACCCAGTACTTC
TRBV5-8	TRBJ2-7	-	-	CASSLRGGTLHEQYF	TGTGCCAGCAGCTTGAGAGGGGGAACACTACACGAGCAGTACTTC
TRBV10-3	TRBJ1-1	-	-	CAISEGQPEAFF	TGTGCCATCAGTGAGGGGCAGCCTGAAGCTTTCTTT
TRBV7-2	TRBJ2-7	-	TRBD2	CASSLVAGGSYEQYF	TGTGCCAGCAGCTTAGTGGCGGGAGGCTCCTACGAGCAGTACTTC
TRBV29-1	TRBJ2-7	once	-	CSVAPDSSYEQYF	TGCAGCGTGGCCCCCGACAGCTCCTACGAGCAGTACTTC
TRBV11-2	TRBJ2-7	few	TRBD1	CASSSGTGVHEQYF	TGTGCCAGCAGCTCAGGGACAGGGGTCCACGAGCAGTACTTC
TRBV18	TRBJ1-2	-	-	CASSPQGSANYGYTF	TGTGCCAGCTCACCACAGGGGTCGGCTAACTATGGCTACACCTTC
TRBV19	TRBJ2-7	-	-	CASSPQATYEQYF	TGTGCCAGTAGTCCGCAAGCGACCTACGAGCAGTACTTC
TRBV5-6	TRBJ2-1	-	TRBD1	CASSPTGQPYNEQFF	TGTGCCAGCAGCCCTACGGGACAGCCCTACAATGAGCAGTTCTTC
TRBV5-1	TRBJ2-1	-	TRBD1	CASGPGTGINEQFF	TGCGCCAGCGGGCCCGGGACAGGGATAAATGAGCAGTTCTTC
TRBV9	TRBJ2-2	-	TRBD2	CASKKSGGFDTGELFF	TGTGCCAGCAAGAAAAGCGGGGGGTTCGACACCGGGGAGCTGTTTTTT
TRBV27	TRBJ2-3	-	-	CASSPRLTSYFTDTQYF	TGTGCCAGCAGCCCCCGCCTTACTAGCTACTTCACAGATACGCAGTATTTT
TRBV7-9	TRBJ1-3	many	-	CASSLEQGRGNTIYF	TGTGCCAGCAGCTTAGAGCAGGGGAGAGGAAACACCATATATTTT
TRBV2	TRBJ2-5	few	-	CASSEETAQETQYF	TGTGCCAGCAGTGAAGAAACAGCACAAGAGACCCAGTACTTC